This TCR beta chain was captured in a study of control samples from healthy donors and cancer patients. CDR3 length: 16 amino acids. Trimming took off 8 bases at V and 0 bases at J, with 14 bases between the two ends. From germline, CDR1 is WNHNN and CDR2 SYGVQD (reference sequence). Profiled with immunoSEQ multiplex PCR; TCRdb holds only in-frame clones, not every one. Among some 82,000 clones listed, approximately 80% were seen once. In this sample, this clone turned up a few times. Sequencing was carried out using PBMCs. The receptor's source is a man aged 60 to 75 with head and neck cancer. The chain is built from TRBV10-1 and TRBJ2-6, with a possible D match to TRBD2 (6 bases). CDR3 DNA sequence: TGCGCCAGCCCCAGGGACTTTTACTCTGGGGCCAACGTCCTGACTTTC. It translates to CASPRDFYSGANVLTF.